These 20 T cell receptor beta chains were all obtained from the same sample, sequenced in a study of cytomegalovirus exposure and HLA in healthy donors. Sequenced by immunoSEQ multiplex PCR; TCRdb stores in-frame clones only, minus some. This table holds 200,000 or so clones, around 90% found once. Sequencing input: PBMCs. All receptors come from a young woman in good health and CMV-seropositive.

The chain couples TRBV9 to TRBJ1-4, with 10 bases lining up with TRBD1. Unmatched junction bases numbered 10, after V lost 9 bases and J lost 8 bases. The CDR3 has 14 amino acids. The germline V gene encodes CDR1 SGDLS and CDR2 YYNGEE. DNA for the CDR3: TGTGCCACCAGTACCGGGACAGGGGACGAAAAACTGTTTTTT. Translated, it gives CATSTGTGDEKLFF.

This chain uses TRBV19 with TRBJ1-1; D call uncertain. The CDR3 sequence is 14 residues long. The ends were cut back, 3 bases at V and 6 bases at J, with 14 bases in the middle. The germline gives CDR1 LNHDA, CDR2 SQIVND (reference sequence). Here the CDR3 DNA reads TGTGCCAGTAGTATCGGTCCCCGAGTGGCTGAAGCTTTCTTT. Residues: CASSIGPRVAEAFF.

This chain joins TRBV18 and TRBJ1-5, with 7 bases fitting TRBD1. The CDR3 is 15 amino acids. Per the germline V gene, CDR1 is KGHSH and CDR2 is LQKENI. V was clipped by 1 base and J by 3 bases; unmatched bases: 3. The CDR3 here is CASSPRGTANQPQHF. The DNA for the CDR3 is TGTGCCAGCTCACCACGTGGGACAGCCAATCAGCCCCAGCATTTT.

The DNA of the CDR3 is TGCGCCAGCAGCCCAAGGACAAACACCAATCAGCCCCAGCATTTT. Its protein is CASSPRTNTNQPQHF. The chain combines TRBV4-1 with TRBJ1-5, with D perhaps TRBD1 (5 bases). This CDR3 comprises 15 residues. Per germline, CDR1 MGHRA and CDR2 YSYEKL. V gave up 4 bases and J gave up 3 bases, with 13 bases separating them.

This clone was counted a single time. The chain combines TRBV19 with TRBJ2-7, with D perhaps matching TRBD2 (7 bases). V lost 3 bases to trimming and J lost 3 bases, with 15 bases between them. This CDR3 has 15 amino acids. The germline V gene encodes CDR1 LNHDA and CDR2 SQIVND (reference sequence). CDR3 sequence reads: CASSMGAGDNYEQYF. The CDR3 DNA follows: TGTGCCAGTAGTATGGGGGCGGGAGATAACTACGAGCAGTACTTC.

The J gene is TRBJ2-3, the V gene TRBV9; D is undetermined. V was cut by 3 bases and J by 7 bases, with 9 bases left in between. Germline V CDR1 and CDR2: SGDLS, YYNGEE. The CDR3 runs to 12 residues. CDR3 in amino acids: CASSGVPNTQYF. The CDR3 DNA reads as TGTGCCAGCAGCGGAGTTCCAAATACGCAGTATTTT.

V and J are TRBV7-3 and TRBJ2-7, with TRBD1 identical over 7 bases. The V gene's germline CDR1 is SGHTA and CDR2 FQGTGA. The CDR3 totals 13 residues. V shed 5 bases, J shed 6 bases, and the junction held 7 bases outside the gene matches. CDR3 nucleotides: TGTGCCAGCAGCCCCACAGGGGTGGGCGAGCAGTACTTC. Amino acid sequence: CASSPTGVGEQYF.

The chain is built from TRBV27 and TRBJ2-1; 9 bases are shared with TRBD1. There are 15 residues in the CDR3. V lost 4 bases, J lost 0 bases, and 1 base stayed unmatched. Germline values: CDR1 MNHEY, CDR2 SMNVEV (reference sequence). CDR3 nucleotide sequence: TGTGCCAGCAGTTCGACAGGGGGCTCCTACAATGAGCAGTTCTTC. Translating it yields CASSSTGGSYNEQFF.

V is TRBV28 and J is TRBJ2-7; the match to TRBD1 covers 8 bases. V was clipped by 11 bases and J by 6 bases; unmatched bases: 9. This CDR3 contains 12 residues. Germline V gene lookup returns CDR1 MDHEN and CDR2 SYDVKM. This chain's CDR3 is CASRTGFSEQYF. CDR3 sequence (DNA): TGTGCCTCTCGGACAGGGTTCTCCGAGCAGTACTTC. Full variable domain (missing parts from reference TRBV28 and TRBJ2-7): DVKVTQSSRYLVKRTGEKVFLECVQDMDHENMFWYRQDPGLGLRLIYFSYDVKMKEKGDIPEGYSVSREKKERFSLILESASTNQTSMYLCASRTGFSEQYFGPGTRLTVT.

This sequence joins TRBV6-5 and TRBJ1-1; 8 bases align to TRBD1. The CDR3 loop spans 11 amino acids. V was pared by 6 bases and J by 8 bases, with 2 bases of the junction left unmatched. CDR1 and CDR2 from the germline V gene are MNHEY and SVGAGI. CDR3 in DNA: TGTGCCAGCAGCCGGACAGGGGAAGCTTTCTTT. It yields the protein CASSRTGEAFF.

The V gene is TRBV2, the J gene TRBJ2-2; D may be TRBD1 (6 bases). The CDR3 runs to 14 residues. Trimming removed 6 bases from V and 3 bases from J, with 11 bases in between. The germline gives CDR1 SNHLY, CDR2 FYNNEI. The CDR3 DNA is TGTGCCAGCAGACCGGGACATCACACCGGGGAGCTGTTTTTT. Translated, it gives CASRPGHHTGELFF.

In DNA form, the CDR3 reads TGTGCCAGCAGCCTATGGTCAGGGGGTGAAAAACTGTTTTTT. Its protein is CASSLWSGGEKLFF. The V and J genes are TRBV27 and TRBJ1-4, with 7 positions matching TRBD1. J gave up 7 bases and V 6 bases, and 8 bases lay outside the gene matches. This CDR3 is 14 amino acids long. Germline-derived CDR1 and CDR2 are MNHEY and SMNVEV (reference sequence).

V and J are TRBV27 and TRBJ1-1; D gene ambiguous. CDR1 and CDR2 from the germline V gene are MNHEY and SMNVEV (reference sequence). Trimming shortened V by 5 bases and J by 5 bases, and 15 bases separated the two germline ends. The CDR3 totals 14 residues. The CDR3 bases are TGTGCCAGCAGTCTTAAGACTCCGGTTACTGAAGCTTTCTTT. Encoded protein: CASSLKTPVTEAFF.

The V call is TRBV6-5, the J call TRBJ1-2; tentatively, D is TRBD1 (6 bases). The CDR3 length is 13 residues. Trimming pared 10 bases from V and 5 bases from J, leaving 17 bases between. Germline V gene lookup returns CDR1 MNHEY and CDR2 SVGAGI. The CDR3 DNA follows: TGTGCCACCACAATAAACAGGGAGTATGGCTACACCTTC. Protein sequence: CATTINREYGYTF.

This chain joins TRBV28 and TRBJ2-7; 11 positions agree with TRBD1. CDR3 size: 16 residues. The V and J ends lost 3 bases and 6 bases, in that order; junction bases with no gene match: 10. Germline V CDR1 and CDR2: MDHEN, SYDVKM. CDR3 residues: CASSFPRGGTGGEQYF. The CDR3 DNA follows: TGTGCCAGCAGTTTCCCGCGAGGCGGGACAGGGGGCGAGCAGTACTTC.

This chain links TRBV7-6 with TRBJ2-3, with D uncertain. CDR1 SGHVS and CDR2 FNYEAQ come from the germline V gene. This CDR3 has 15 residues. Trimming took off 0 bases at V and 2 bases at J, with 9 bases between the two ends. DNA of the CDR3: TGTGCCAGCAGCTTAGCTAGTCCTATCACAGATACGCAGTATTTT. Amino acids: CASSLASPITDTQYF.

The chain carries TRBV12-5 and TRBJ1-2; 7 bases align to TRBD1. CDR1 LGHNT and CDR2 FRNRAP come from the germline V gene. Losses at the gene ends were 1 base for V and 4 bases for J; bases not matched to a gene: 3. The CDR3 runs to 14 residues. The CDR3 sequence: CASGLAGGFYGYTF. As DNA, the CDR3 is TGTGCTAGTGGTTTGGCAGGGGGGTTCTATGGCTACACCTTC.

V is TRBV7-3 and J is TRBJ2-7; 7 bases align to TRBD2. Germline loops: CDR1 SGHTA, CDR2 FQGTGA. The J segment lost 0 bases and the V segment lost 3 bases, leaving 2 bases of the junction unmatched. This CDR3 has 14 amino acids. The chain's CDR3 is CASSLGGNSYEQYF. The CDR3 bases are TGTGCCAGCAGCTTGGGAGGGAACTCCTACGAGCAGTACTTC. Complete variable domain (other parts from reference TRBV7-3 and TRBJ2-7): GAGVSQTPSNKVTEKGKYVELRCDPISGHTALYWYRQSLGQGPEFLIYFQGTGAADDSGLPNDRFFAVRPEGSVSTLKIQRTERGDSAVYLCASSLGGNSYEQYFGPGTRLTVT.

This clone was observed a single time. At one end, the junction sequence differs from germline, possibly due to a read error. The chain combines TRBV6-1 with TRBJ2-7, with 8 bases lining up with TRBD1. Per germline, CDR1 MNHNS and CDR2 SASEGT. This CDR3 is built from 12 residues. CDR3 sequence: CASKGAGTGYSF. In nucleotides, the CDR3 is TGTGCCAGCAAAGGGGCCGGGACAGGATATTCTTTC.

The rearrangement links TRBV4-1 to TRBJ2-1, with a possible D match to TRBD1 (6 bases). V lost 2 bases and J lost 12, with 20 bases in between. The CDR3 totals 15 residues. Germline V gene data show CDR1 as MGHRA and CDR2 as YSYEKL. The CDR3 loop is CASSQRTALYNRQFF. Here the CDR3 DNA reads TGCGCCAGCAGCCAAAGGACAGCCCTCTACAATCGGCAGTTCTTC.